These 32 T cell receptor beta chains share one sample of origin, sequenced in a study of T cell responses to AZD1222 COVID-19 vaccine. Clones were read by immunoSEQ multiplex PCR, and TCRdb kept only the in-frame ones, dropping some. Altogether approximately 68,000 clones are present, around 87% being singletons, with the ten largest covering less than 25%. The material sequenced was peripheral blood, taken on day 0 of AZD1222 vaccination. The receptors were gathered from an adult in good health.

This chain joins TRBV5-1 and TRBJ2-7, with 10 bases that match TRBD1. Germline lookup yields CDR1 SGHRS and CDR2 YFSETQ. V lost 4 bases and J lost 5; bases outside the gene matches: 12. This CDR3 region has 16 residues. CDR3 residues: CASSPAVGQGIHEQYF. The DNA for the CDR3 is TGCGCCAGCAGCCCGGCGGTGGGACAGGGGATCCACGAGCAGTACTTC.

The chain couples TRBV3-1 (or the pseudogene TRBV3-2) to TRBJ2-1; 9 bases are a match to TRBD2. CDR3 size: 15 residues. V lost 1 base to trimming and J lost 10 bases; unmatched junction nucleotides: 8. The germline gives CDR1 LGHDT, CDR2 YNNKEL (reference sequence). Here the CDR3 DNA reads TGTGCCAGCAGCCAAGCCTTGCGGGGGGGATCGGAGCAGTTCTTC. The encoded protein is CASSQALRGGSEQFF.

The rearrangement joins TRBV6-5 to TRBJ1-5; possibly TRBD1 for D (6 bases). The V gene lost 6 bases and the J gene lost 6 bases, with 15 bases spanning the gap. The CDR3 runs 14 residues. Germline V gives CDR1 MNHEY, CDR2 SVGAGI. CDR3 in DNA: TGTGCCAGCAGCAAACGAGGGGGGCGTCAGCCCCAGCATTTT. Its protein product is CASSKRGGRQPQHF.

J is TRBJ2-2 and V is TRBV3-1 (or the pseudogene TRBV3-2); D not certain. Germline V gene sequence: CDR1 LGHDT, CDR2 YNNKEL (reference sequence). CDR3 length equals 15 residues. V was pared by 5 bases and J by 0 bases, with 10 bases between. CDR3 amino acids: CASSYNFANTGELFF. The DNA for the CDR3 is TGTGCCAGCAGCTACAACTTCGCGAACACCGGGGAGCTGTTTTTT.

The V gene is TRBV6-2 or TRBV6-3, the J gene TRBJ1-5; D call uncertain. The V end lost 6 bases, the J end lost 0 bases, and 6 bases lay between the germline ends. This CDR3 is 13 amino acids long. Germline-derived CDR1 and CDR2 are MNHEY and SVGEGT. This chain's CDR3 is CASSPLSNQPQHF. Here the CDR3 DNA reads TGTGCCAGCAGCCCACTTAGCAATCAGCCCCAGCATTTT.

In DNA, the CDR3 is TGTGCCTCCTCTGATGGCTACACCTTC. Translation: CASSDGYTF. The V and J genes are TRBV30 and TRBJ1-2; no definite D call. Trimming removed 7 bases from V and 6 bases from J, with 6 bases in between. The CDR3 spans 9 residues. Germline CDR1 GTSNPN, CDR2 SVGIG (reference sequence).

V is TRBV19 and J is TRBJ1-6; tentatively, D is TRBD1 (5 bases). Germline V gene lookup returns CDR1 LNHDA and CDR2 SQIVND (reference sequence). V was shortened by 7 bases and J by 8 bases, with 15 bases between the two germline ends. The CDR3 length is 14 residues. The CDR3 bases are TGTGCCAGTACCTTTGGGGGTCGGGATTCACCCCTCCACTTT. This translates into CASTFGGRDSPLHF.

By frequency in the sample, this clone is medium-sized. This rearrangement joins TRBV20-1 to TRBJ1-6; D possibly corresponds to TRBD1 (5 bases). This CDR3 is 13 amino acids long. In germline, CDR1 is DFQATT, CDR2 SNEGSKA (reference sequence). V was shortened by 3 bases and J by 5 bases, with 8 bases between the two germline ends. For the CDR3, the DNA is TGCAGTGCTAGTGGGACGGATAATTCACCCCTCCACTTT. Protein sequence: CSASGTDNSPLHF.

The gene calls are TRBV3-1 (or the pseudogene TRBV3-2) and TRBJ2-5, with 8 bases identical to TRBD1. The CDR3 consists of 13 residues. Germline CDR1 LGHDT, CDR2 YNNKEL (reference sequence). After removal of 6 bases from V and 5 bases from J, the junction contained 5 bases not matched to a gene. The CDR3 DNA reads as TGTGCCAGCAGATTGGGACAGGTGGAGACCCAGTACTTC. It codes for CASRLGQVETQYF.

This clone appeared once. The rearrangement joins TRBV28 to TRBJ2-2; TRBD1 matches 9 bases. Losses at the gene ends were 7 bases for V and 5 bases for J; bases not matched to a gene: 5. The CDR3 is made up of 14 amino acids. Germline CDR1 MDHEN, CDR2 SYDVKM. The CDR3 here is CASTLTGGTGELFF. The CDR3 DNA follows: TGTGCCAGCACCCTGACAGGGGGAACCGGGGAGCTGTTTTTT.

The chain recombines TRBV5-5 with TRBJ2-2, with D possibly being TRBD1 or TRBD2 (7 bases each). Deletions cut 4 bases from V and 7 bases from J, with 20 bases between. The CDR3 consists of 16 residues. CDR1 and CDR2 from the germline V gene are SGHKS and YYEKEE (reference sequence). CDR3 sequence: CASSPQGTTSSGELFF. CDR3 sequence (DNA): TGTGCCAGCAGCCCACAGGGGACTACCTCCAGCGGGGAGCTGTTTTTT.

This clone was seen more than once but under ten times. The V gene is TRBV5-1, the J gene TRBJ1-5; D is unresolved. This CDR3 spans 14 amino acids. Trimming cost V 1 base and J 7 bases, with 12 bases left between them. Germline loops: CDR1 SGHRS, CDR2 YFSETQ. The CDR3 region has the DNA TGCGCCAGCAGCTTGCGGGGTCCCGGACAGCCCCAGCATTTT. It encodes CASSLRGPGQPQHF.

The J gene is TRBJ2-2, the V gene TRBV10-3; D perhaps matches TRBD1 (6 bases). Germline loops: CDR1 ENHRY, CDR2 SYGVKD. V lost 4 bases and J lost 0, with 6 bases in between. The CDR3 is 14 residues long. The CDR3 bases are TGTGCCATCAGTGGGACAGCGAACACCGGGGAGCTGTTTTTT. It encodes CAISGTANTGELFF.

The chain has TRBV20-1 and TRBJ2-3; D might be TRBD1 or TRBD2, each matching 5 bases. Germline V gene lookup returns CDR1 DFQATT and CDR2 SNEGSKA (reference sequence). The CDR3 is made up of 11 amino acids. Trimming took 5 bases from V and 6 from J, leaving 9 bases between them. The CDR3 here is CSAGGGDTQYF. CDR3 DNA sequence: TGCAGTGCTGGGGGTGGGGATACGCAGTATTTT.

The chain has TRBV4-1 and TRBJ1-4; 7 bases agree with TRBD1. CDR1 is MGHRA, CDR2 YSYEKL, per germline. The trim removed 5 bases at V and 15 bases at J, leaving 9 bases unmatched. This CDR3 contains 12 residues. In DNA, the CDR3 is TGCGCCAGCAGCTTGAGGGGACAGAAGATGTTTTTT. Translated, it gives CASSLRGQKMFF.

This chain uses TRBV7-2 with TRBJ1-1, with D unresolved. V lost 4 bases and J lost 3, with 6 bases in between. The CDR3 is 12 amino acids. Germline assignment: CDR1 SGHTA and CDR2 FQGNSA. CDR3: CASSSPHTEAFF. CDR3 nucleotide sequence: TGTGCCAGCAGCTCCCCTCACACTGAAGCTTTCTTT.

The V gene is TRBV11-3, the J gene TRBJ2-3; the D gene is possibly TRBD1 (6 bases). Per germline, CDR1 SGHNT and CDR2 YENEEA. With 4 bases removed from V and 0 bases from J, the gap between germline ends came to 8 bases. CDR3 length: 14 residues. Here the CDR3 reads CASSSGTSTDTQYF. The DNA for the CDR3 is TGTGCCAGCAGCTCCGGGACAAGCACAGATACGCAGTATTTT. Looking up the rest from reference TRBV11-3 and TRBJ2-3 gives the full variable domain: EAGVVQSPRYKIIEKKQPVAFWCNPISGHNTLYWYLQNLGQGPELLIRYENEEAVDDSQLPKDRFSAERLKGVDSTLKIQPAELGDSAVYLCASSSGTSTDTQYFGPGTRLTVL.

The rearrangement links TRBV3-1 (or the pseudogene TRBV3-2) to TRBJ1-6; D remains ambiguous. CDR3 size: 12 residues. V lost 2 bases and J lost 7, with 3 bases in between. Germline V CDR1 and CDR2: LGHDT, YNNKEL (reference sequence). The CDR3 region is CASSQTNSPLHF. CDR3 in DNA: TGTGCCAGCAGCCAAACAAATTCACCCCTCCACTTT.

This sequence joins TRBV5-1 and TRBJ2-4; 9 bases fit TRBD2. The junction had 7 bases not matched to a gene; V was cut back by 5 bases and J by 7 bases. CDR1 and CDR2 from the germline V gene are SGHRS and YFSETQ. This CDR3 is 14 amino acids long. CDR3 DNA sequence: TGCGCCAGCAGTTCGGCGGGGGGGCGGAACATTCAGTACTTC. Its protein is CASSSAGGRNIQYF.

This chain joins TRBV7-2 and TRBJ1-4; D might be TRBD1 (5 bases). This CDR3 has 15 residues. Trimming removed 1 base at V and 8 bases at J, with 14 bases between. The germline V gene encodes CDR1 SGHTA and CDR2 FQGNSA. The CDR3 sequence: CASSLERGSREKLFF. DNA for the CDR3: TGTGCCAGCAGCTTAGAGAGGGGAAGTAGAGAAAAACTGTTTTTT.

V usage is TRBV3-1 (or the pseudogene TRBV3-2) and J usage is TRBJ2-6, with 7 bases that match TRBD1. Germline CDR1 and CDR2: LGHDT and YNNKEL (reference sequence). This CDR3 has 17 residues. V was clipped by 4 bases and J by 2 bases; unmatched bases: 8. CDR3 protein: CASSRAPDRAGANVLTF. CDR3 coding DNA: TGTGCCAGCAGCCGCGCCCCCGACAGGGCTGGGGCCAACGTCCTGACTTTC.

This chain joins TRBV18 and TRBJ2-1, with 11 bases identical to TRBD2. The germline CDR1 and CDR2 sequences are KGHSH and LQKENI. With 3 bases clipped from V and 0 bases from J, the junction kept 22 bases outside the gene matches. This CDR3 spans 23 amino acids. The CDR3 DNA reads TGTGCCAGCTCACCCTCCCGACTTCCGGAAGCTAGCGGGGGGCCCAGCTCCTACAATGAGCAGTTCTTC. The encoded protein is CASSPSRLPEASGGPSSYNEQFF.

This clone turned up a few times. The chain combines TRBV28 with TRBJ1-2; the D gene is possibly TRBD1 (6 bases). The CDR3 spans 16 residues. Germline assignment: CDR1 MDHEN and CDR2 SYDVKM. V was trimmed by 1 base and J by 4 bases, leaving 16 bases between them. The CDR3 loop is CASSLSRGGQSYGYTF. Here the CDR3 DNA reads TGTGCCAGCAGTTTATCCCGCGGGGGGCAGAGCTATGGCTACACCTTC.

V usage is TRBV6-6 and J usage is TRBJ2-7; D not certain. This CDR3 is built from 12 residues. Per germline, CDR1 MNHNY and CDR2 SVGAGI (reference sequence). V lost 7 bases and J 3 bases, leaving 10 bases between the germline ends. CDR3: CASTHPNYEQYF. CDR3 coding DNA: TGTGCCAGCACACACCCTAACTACGAGCAGTACTTC.

The chain combines TRBV7-8 with TRBJ1-5; perhaps TRBD1 as D (5 bases). CDR1 SGHVS and CDR2 FQNEAQ come from the germline V gene. Between the trimmed V and J ends, which lost 5 bases and 6 bases, there was a span of 14 bases. This CDR3 has 14 residues. In DNA, the CDR3 is TGTGCCAGCAGCGGATCAGGTAGGGGTCAGCCCCAGCATTTT. It is translated as CASSGSGRGQPQHF.

This clone was detected a few times. The rearrangement links TRBV9 to TRBJ2-3, with 9 nucleotides matching TRBD2. The J segment lost 1 base and the V segment lost 4 bases, leaving 4 bases of the junction unmatched. The CDR3 consists of 15 residues. Per germline, CDR1 SGDLS and CDR2 YYNGEE. The CDR3 reads CASSKGLARTDTQYF. The CDR3 DNA reads as TGTGCCAGCAGCAAGGGACTAGCCCGCACAGATACGCAGTATTTT. Using reference TRBV9 and TRBJ2-3 for the parts outside the CDR3, the full variable domain is DSGVTQTPKHLITATGQRVTLRCSPRSGDLSVYWYQQSLDQGLQFLIQYYNGEERAKGNILERFSAQQFPDLHSELNLSSLELGDSALYFCASSKGLARTDTQYFGPGTRLTVL.

The chain recombines TRBV10-3 with TRBJ1-1, with TRBD1 as a possible D gene (6 bases). Trimming took off 3 bases at V and 2 bases at J, with 13 bases between the two ends. Germline V lookup: CDR1 ENHRY, CDR2 SYGVKD. The CDR3 length is 15 residues. CDR3 sequence reads: CAISDRKQGNTEAFF. As DNA, the CDR3 is TGTGCCATCAGTGATCGGAAACAGGGTAACACTGAAGCTTTCTTT.

The rearrangement uses TRBV6-2 or TRBV6-3 and TRBJ1-2; weak D call: TRBD1 (5 bases). Germline V gene data show CDR1 as MNHEY and CDR2 as SVGEGT. Deletions cut 1 base from V and 6 bases from J, with 18 bases between. This CDR3 has 16 residues. The CDR3 bases are TGTGCCAGCAGTTACTTTGACAGCTCCGTGGGGGATGGCTACACCTTC. This sequence encodes CASSYFDSSVGDGYTF.

This clone was seen just once. The V call is TRBV30, the J call TRBJ1-6; D might be TRBD1 (5 bases). The germline V and J ends were trimmed by 1 base and 9 bases, with 10 bases remaining between them. Germline loops: CDR1 GTSNPN, CDR2 SVGIG (reference sequence). The CDR3 has 13 residues. CDR3 sequence (DNA): TGTGCCTGGAGTGAAAAACAGGCTTCACCCCTCCACTTT. As protein: CAWSEKQASPLHF.

This rearrangement joins TRBV19 to TRBJ1-5; TRBD1 matches 9 bases. This CDR3 contains 14 residues. From germline, CDR1 is LNHDA and CDR2 SQIVND (reference sequence). The trim removed 4 bases at V and 9 bases at J, leaving 7 bases unmatched. In DNA, the CDR3 is TGTGCCAGTAGTACCGACCGGGACAGGGTGCCCCAGCATTTT. Protein product: CASSTDRDRVPQHF.

This clone was seen a handful of times. V is TRBV2 and J is TRBJ2-5; 12 bases are a match to TRBD2. Germline lookup yields CDR1 SNHLY and CDR2 FYNNEI. Germline trimming cut 6 bases from V and 1 base from J; bases unmatched to any gene: 3. This CDR3 region has 15 residues. CDR3 in amino acids: CASSGGLAGQETQYF. The CDR3 DNA reads as TGTGCCAGCAGCGGGGGACTAGCGGGCCAAGAGACCCAGTACTTC. Drawing the rest from reference TRBV2 and TRBJ2-5, the complete variable domain is EPEVTQTPSHQVTQMGQEVILRCVPISNHLYFYWYRQILGQKVEFLVSFYNNEISEKSEIFDDQFSVERPDGSNFTLKIRSTKLEDSAMYFCASSGGLAGQETQYFGPGTRLLVL.

Worth noting for this clone: Within the sample, other DNA sequences also encode this same CDR3. CDR3 protein: CASSGGLITDTQYF. CDR3 nucleotide sequence: TGCGCCAGCAGCGGGGGACTCATCACAGATACGCAGTATTTT. The chain carries TRBV5-1 and TRBJ2-3, with D maybe TRBD2 (6 bases). Trimming shortened V by 4 bases and J by 2 bases, and 11 bases separated the two germline ends. The CDR3 spans 14 residues. Germline-derived CDR1 and CDR2 are SGHRS and YFSETQ.